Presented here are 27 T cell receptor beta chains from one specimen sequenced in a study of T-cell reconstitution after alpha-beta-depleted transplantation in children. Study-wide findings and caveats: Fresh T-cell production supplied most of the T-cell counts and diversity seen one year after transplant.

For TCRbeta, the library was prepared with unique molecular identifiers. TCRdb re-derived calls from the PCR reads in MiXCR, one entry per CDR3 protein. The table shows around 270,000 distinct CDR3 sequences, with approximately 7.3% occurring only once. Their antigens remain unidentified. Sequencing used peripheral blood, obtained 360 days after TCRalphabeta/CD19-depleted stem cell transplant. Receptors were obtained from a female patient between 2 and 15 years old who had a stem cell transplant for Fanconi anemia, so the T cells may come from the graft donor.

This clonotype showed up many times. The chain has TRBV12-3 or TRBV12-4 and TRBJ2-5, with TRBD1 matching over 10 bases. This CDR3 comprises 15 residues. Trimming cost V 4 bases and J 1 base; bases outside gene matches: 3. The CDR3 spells CASSSGTGAQETQYF. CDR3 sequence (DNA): TGTGCCAGCAGTTCCGGGACAGGGGCCCAAGAGACCCAGTACTTC.

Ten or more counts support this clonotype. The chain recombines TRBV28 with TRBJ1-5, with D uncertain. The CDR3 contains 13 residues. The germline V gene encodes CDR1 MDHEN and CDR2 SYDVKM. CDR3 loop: CATQGSGNQPQHF. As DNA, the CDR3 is TGTGCTACCCAAGGGAGTGGGAATCAGCCCCAGCATTTT.

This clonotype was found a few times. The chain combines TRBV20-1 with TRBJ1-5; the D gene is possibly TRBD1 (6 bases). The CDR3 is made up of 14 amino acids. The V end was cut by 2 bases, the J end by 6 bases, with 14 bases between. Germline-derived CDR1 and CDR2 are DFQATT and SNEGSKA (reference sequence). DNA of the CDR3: TGCAGTGCTAGACCCTCTTCAGGGGCTCAGCCCCAGCATTTT. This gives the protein CSARPSSGAQPQHF.

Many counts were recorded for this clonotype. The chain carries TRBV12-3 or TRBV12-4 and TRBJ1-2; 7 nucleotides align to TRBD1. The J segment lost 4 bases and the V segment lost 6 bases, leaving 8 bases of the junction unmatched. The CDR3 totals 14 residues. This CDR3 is CASSTQTGSYGYTF. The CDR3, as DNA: TGTGCCAGCAGCACTCAGACAGGGTCCTATGGCTACACCTTC.

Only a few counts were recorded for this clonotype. For the CDR3, the DNA is TGTGCCAGCAGTGTAGACAGCCGAGCTCATGGCTACGAGCAGTACTTC. This codes for CASSVDSRAHGYEQYF. The rearrangement links TRBV2 to TRBJ2-7, with D maybe TRBD1 (5 bases). V was trimmed by 4 bases and J by 3 bases, leaving 19 bases between them. Germline assignment: CDR1 SNHLY and CDR2 FYNNEI. CDR3 length: 16 amino acids.

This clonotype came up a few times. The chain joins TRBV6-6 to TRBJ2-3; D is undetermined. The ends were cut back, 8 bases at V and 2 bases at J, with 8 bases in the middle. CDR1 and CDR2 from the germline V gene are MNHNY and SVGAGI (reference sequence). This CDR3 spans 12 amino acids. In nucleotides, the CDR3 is TGTGCCAGCCACAAGCTCACAGATACGCAGTATTTT. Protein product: CASHKLTDTQYF.

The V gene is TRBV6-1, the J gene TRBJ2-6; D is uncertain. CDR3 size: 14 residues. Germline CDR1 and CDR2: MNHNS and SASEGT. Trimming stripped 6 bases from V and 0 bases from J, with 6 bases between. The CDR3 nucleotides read TGTGCCAGCAGCACAAGCTCTGGGGCCAACGTCCTGACTTTC. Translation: CASSTSSGANVLTF.

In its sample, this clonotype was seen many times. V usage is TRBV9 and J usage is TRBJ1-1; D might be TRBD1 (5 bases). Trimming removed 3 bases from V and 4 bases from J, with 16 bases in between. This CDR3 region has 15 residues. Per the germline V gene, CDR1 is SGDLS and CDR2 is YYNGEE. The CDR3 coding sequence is TGTGCCAGCAGCGGGGGGGAGTTTGAGGGCACTGAAGCTTTCTTT. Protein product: CASSGGEFEGTEAFF.

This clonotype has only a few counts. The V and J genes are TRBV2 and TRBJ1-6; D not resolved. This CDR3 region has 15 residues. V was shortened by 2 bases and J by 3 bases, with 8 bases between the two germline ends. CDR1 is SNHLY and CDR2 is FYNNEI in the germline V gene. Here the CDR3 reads CASSERQIYNSPLHF. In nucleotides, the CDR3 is TGTGCCAGCAGTGAAAGGCAGATCTATAATTCACCCCTCCACTTT.

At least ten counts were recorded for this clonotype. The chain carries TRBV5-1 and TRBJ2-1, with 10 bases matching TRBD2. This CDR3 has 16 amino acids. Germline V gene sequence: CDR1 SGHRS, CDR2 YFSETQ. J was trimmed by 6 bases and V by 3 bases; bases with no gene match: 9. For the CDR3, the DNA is TGCGCCAGCAGCTGGCCTGCAGCGGGGGGGCCCAATGAGCAGTTCTTC. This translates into CASSWPAAGGPNEQFF.

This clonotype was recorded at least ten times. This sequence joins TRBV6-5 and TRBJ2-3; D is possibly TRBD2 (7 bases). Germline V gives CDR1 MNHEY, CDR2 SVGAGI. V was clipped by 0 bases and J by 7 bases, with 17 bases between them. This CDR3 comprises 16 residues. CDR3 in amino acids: CASSYSNRGARNTQYF. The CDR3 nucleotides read TGTGCCAGCAGTTACTCGAATCGGGGGGCTCGCAATACGCAGTATTTT.

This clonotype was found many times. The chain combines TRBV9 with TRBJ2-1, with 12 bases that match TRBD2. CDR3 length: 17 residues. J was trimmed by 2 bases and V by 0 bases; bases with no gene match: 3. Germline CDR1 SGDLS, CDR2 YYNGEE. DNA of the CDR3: TGTGCCAGCAGCGTAGGACTAGCGGGGGTGACCTACAATGAGCAGTTCTTC. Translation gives CASSVGLAGVTYNEQFF.

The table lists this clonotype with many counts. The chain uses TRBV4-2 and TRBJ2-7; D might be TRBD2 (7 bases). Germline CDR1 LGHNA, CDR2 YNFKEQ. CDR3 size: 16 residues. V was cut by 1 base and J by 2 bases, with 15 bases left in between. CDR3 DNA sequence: TGTGCCAGCAGCCAAGTTGTAGGGGGGGGCCCCTACGAGCAGTACTTC. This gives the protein CASSQVVGGGPYEQYF.

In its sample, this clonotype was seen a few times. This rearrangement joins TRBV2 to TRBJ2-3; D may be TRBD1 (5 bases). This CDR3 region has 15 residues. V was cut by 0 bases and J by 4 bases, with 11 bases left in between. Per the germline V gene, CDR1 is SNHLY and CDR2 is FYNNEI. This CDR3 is CASSEAPQGSDTQYF. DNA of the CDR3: TGTGCCAGCAGTGAAGCTCCCCAGGGATCAGATACGCAGTATTTT.

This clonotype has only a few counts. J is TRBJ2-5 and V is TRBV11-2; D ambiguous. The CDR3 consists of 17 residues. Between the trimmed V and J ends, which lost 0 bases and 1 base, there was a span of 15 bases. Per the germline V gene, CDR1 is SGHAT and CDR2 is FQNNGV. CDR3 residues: CASSLDRYRLSQETQYF. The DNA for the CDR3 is TGTGCCAGCAGCTTAGATCGTTACCGACTCTCCCAAGAGACCCAGTACTTC.

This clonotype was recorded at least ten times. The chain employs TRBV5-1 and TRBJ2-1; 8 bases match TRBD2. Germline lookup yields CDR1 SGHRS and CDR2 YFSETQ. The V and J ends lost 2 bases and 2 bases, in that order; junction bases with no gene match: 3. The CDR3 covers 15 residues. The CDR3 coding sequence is TGCGCCAGCAGCTTCCCAGCGGGGGCCTACAATGAGCAGTTCTTC. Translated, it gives CASSFPAGAYNEQFF.

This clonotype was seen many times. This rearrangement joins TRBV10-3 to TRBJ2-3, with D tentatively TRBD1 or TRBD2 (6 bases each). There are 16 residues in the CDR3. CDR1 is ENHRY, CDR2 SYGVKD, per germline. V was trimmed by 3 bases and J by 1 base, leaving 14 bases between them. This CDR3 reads CAISELGGEGTDTQYF. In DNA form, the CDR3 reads TGTGCCATCAGTGAATTGGGGGGCGAGGGCACAGATACGCAGTATTTT.

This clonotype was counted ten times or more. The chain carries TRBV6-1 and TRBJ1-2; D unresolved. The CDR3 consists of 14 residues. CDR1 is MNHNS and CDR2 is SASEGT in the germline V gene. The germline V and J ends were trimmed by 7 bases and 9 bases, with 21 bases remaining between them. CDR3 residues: CASTQDRTSSRYTF. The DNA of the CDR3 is TGTGCCAGCACCCAAGATCGGACCTCATCGCGCTACACCTTC.

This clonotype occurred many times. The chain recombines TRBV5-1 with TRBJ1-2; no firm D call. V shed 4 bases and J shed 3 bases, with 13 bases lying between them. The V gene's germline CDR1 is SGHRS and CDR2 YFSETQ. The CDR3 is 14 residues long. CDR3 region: CASSVAGKYYGYTF. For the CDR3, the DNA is TGCGCCAGCAGCGTGGCGGGGAAATACTATGGCTACACCTTC. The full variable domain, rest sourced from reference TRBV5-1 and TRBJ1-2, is KAGVTQTPRYLIKTRGQQVTLSCSPISGHRSVSWYQQTPGQGLQFLFEYFSETQRNKGNFPGRFSGRQFSNSRSEMNVSTLELGDSALYLCASSVAGKYYGYTFGSGTRLTVV.

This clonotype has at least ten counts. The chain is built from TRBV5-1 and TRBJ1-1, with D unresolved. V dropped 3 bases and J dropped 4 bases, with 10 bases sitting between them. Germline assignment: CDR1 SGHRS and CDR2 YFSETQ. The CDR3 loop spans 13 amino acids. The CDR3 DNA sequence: TGCGCCAGCAGCTCGTATATAGGCACTGAAGCTTTCTTT. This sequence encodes CASSSYIGTEAFF.

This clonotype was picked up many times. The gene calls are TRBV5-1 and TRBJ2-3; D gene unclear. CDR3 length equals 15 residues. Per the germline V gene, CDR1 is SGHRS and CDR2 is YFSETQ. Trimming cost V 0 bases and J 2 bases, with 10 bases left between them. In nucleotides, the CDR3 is TGCGCCAGCAGCTTGGGGTTGCGAGACACAGATACGCAGTATTTT. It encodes CASSLGLRDTDTQYF.

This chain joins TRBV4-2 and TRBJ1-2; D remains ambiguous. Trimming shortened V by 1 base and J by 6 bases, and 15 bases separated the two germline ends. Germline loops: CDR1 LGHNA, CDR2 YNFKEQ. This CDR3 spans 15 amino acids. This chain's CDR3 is CASSQAEGGVHGYTF. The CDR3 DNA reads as TGTGCCAGCAGCCAAGCAGAAGGAGGTGTACATGGCTACACCTTC.

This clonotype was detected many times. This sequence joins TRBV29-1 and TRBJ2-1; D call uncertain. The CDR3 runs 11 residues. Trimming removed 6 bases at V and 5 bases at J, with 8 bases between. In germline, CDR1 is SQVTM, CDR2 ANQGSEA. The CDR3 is CSVRNNNEQFF. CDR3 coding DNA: TGCAGCGTAAGGAACAACAATGAGCAGTTCTTC.

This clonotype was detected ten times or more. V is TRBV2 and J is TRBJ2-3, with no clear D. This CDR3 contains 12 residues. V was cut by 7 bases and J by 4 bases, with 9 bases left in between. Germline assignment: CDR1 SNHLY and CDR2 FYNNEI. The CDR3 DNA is TGTGCCAGCAATCTTGGGGCAGATACGCAGTATTTT. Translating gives CASNLGADTQYF.

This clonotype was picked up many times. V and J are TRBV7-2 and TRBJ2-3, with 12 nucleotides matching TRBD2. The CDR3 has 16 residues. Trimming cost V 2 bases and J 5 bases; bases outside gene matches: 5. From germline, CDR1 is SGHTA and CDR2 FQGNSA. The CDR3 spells CASSLTLAGGRDTQYF. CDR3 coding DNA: TGTGCCAGCAGCTTAACGCTAGCGGGAGGGAGAGATACGCAGTATTTT.

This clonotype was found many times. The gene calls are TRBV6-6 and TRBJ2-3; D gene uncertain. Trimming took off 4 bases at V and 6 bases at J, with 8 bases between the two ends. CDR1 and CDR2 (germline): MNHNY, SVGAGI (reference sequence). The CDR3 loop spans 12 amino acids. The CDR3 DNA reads TGTGCCAGCAGTTCCCCCGGGGATACGCAGTATTTT. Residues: CASSSPGDTQYF.

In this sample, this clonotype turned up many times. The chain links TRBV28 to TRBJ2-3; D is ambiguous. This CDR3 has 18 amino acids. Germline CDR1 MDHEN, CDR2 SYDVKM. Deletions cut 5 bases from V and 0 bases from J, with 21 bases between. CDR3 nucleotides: TGTGCCAGCAGTCTCCCCCCGTTGGGCAGTCCTAGCACAGATACGCAGTATTTT. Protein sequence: CASSLPPLGSPSTDTQYF.